The clone carrying this T cell receptor beta chain came up a few times. Antigen unknown. Sequencing used immunoSEQ multiplex PCR; TCRdb keeps in-frame clones, though not all of them. Of 72,000 or so clones in the sample, about 85% are singletons; the top ten hold roughly 20%. The data belong to a study of T cell responses to AZD1222 COVID-19 vaccine. Study-wide results and caveats: An increase in Spike-specific TCR breadth and depth was observed after two AZD1222 doses. In a largely white British group with more females than males, clonal diversity was possibly underestimated.

The trim removed 3 bases at V and 0 bases at J, leaving 8 bases unmatched. The CDR3 has 16 amino acids. Germline CDR1 is SGHRS and CDR2 is YFSETQ. Source: peripheral blood, taken on day 0 of AZD1222 vaccination. The J gene is TRBJ2-5, the V gene TRBV5-1, with 7 bases fitting TRBD2. This clonotype originated in an adult in good health. CDR3: CASSSGTGGYQETQYF. CDR3 in DNA: TGCGCCAGCAGCTCGGGTACGGGGGGATACCAAGAGACCCAGTACTTC.